The 23 T cell receptor beta chains in this list originate from one sample, sequenced in a study of T cells in Graves' hyperthyroidism and ophthalmopathy. There were TCR beta CDR3 regions amplified from RNA transcripts. In the first-round RT-PCR of the TCR CDR3, the HTBI primer set was used. TCRdb reprocessed the multiplex PCR reads via MiXCR and lists one record per CDR3 protein. The sample includes 560,000 or so distinct CDR3 sequences, approximately 20% of them seen just once. The sample was blood. These TCRs come from a man aged 35 to 55 with Graves' ophthalmopathy.

The V call is TRBV4-1, the J call TRBJ2-3, with 11 bases identical to TRBD2. The CDR3 sequence is 20 residues long. J was trimmed by 0 bases and V by 0 bases; bases with no gene match: 11. CDR1 and CDR2 from the germline V gene are MGHRA and YSYEKL. The CDR3 spells CASSQDVLPSGGSSTDTQYF. Written as DNA, the CDR3 is TGCGCCAGCAGCCAAGATGTACTGCCTAGCGGGGGGAGTAGCACAGATACGCAGTATTTT.

The rearrangement uses TRBV7-6 and TRBJ2-1; a weak D match, TRBD2 (7 bases). The germline CDR1 and CDR2 sequences are SGHVS and FNYEAQ. The V end lost 7 bases, the J end lost 1 base, and 11 bases lay between the germline ends. The CDR3 contains 14 residues. CDR3 residues: CASIRGASYNEQFF. The CDR3 coding sequence is TGTGCCAGCATCCGGGGGGCATCCTACAATGAGCAGTTCTTC.

The rearrangement links TRBV6-4 to TRBJ1-2; D remains unclear. In germline, CDR1 is MRHNA, CDR2 SNTAGT. There are 16 residues in the CDR3. The V end lost 5 bases, the J end lost 4 bases, and 20 bases lay between the germline ends. CDR3 nucleotides: TGTGCCAGCAGTAAGGAAGGGCCCTCTTCCTTCTATGGCTACACCTTC. Protein: CASSKEGPSSFYGYTF.

This chain connects TRBV6-1 to TRBJ1-6; the match to TRBD1 covers 7 bases. CDR1 MNHNS and CDR2 SASEGT come from the germline V gene. V shed 4 bases, J shed 7 bases, and the junction held 10 bases outside the gene matches. This CDR3 has 16 residues. CDR3 residues: CASSATGLASNSPLHF. The CDR3 region has the DNA TGTGCCAGCAGTGCGACAGGGTTGGCGTCCAATTCACCCCTCCACTTT.

Regarding this clonotype: One end of the junction varies from germline; a read error may be responsible. The chain recombines TRBV12-3 or TRBV12-4 with TRBJ1-5, with D perhaps TRBD1 (5 bases). The CDR3 consists of 16 residues. The CDR3 loop reads CASSYSSAGSNRPQHF. The CDR3, as DNA: TGTGCCAGCAGTTACTCTTCGGCAGGGAGCAATCGGCCCCAGCATTTT.

The chain uses TRBV7-3 and TRBJ2-1; 11 bases are shared with TRBD2. V was clipped by 2 bases and J by 7 bases; unmatched bases: 13. CDR1 is SGHTA, CDR2 FQGTGA, per germline. The CDR3 runs to 18 residues. The DNA of the CDR3 is TGTGCCAGCAGCTTAGGGTTAGCGGGGGGGCCCGGTTTGAATGAGCAGTTCTTC. Translated, it gives CASSLGLAGGPGLNEQFF.

This clonotype appeared a few times. This chain uses TRBV28 with TRBJ2-3; tentatively, D is TRBD1 (6 bases). This CDR3 has 13 residues. Trimming pared 6 bases from V and 10 bases from J, leaving 17 bases between. Germline lookup yields CDR1 MDHEN and CDR2 SYDVKM. CDR3: CASSGTRYRSQYF. CDR3 DNA: TGTGCCAGCAGCGGGACAAGATACAGATCGCAGTATTTT.

This chain links TRBV15 with TRBJ2-7; possible D gene TRBD2, 6 bases. The length of the CDR3 is 13 residues. V lost 0 bases and J lost 7, with 10 bases in between. The germline V gene has CDR1 LNHNV and CDR2 YYDKDF (reference sequence). The CDR3 DNA follows: TGTGCCACCAGCAGAGATCCCGGGGGTGAGCAGTACTTC. It is translated as CATSRDPGGEQYF. The full variable domain, rest sourced from reference TRBV15 and TRBJ2-7, is DAMVIQNPRYQVTQFGKPVTLSCSQTLNHNVMYWYQQKSSQAPKLLFHYYDKDFNNEADTPDNFQSRRPNTSFCFLDIRSPGLGDTAMYLCATSRDPGGEQYFGPGTRLTVT.

The chain combines TRBV13 with TRBJ1-6; tentatively, D is TRBD1 (6 bases). There are 14 residues in the CDR3. Deletions cut 5 bases from V and 10 bases from J, with 15 bases between. The germline gives CDR1 PRHDT, CDR2 FYEKMQ (reference sequence). CDR3 amino acids: CASSAQGVYSPLHF. The CDR3 nucleotides read TGTGCCAGCAGCGCACAGGGTGTCTACTCACCCCTCCACTTT.

This clonotype was seen many times. The V gene is TRBV20-1, the J gene TRBJ2-3; no firm D call. Germline loops: CDR1 DFQATT, CDR2 SNEGSKA (reference sequence). V shed 0 bases and J shed 1 base, with 8 bases lying between them. This CDR3 region has 14 residues. The CDR3 sequence: CSAREGYGTDTQYF. DNA of the CDR3: TGCAGTGCTAGAGAAGGGTATGGCACAGATACGCAGTATTTT.

DNA of the CDR3: TGTGCCAGCATCCGACAGGGTGGAAACACCATATATTTT. Its protein product is CASIRQGGNTIYF. V is TRBV7-9 and J is TRBJ1-3, with 7 positions matching TRBD1. J lost 3 bases, V lost 7 bases, and 3 bases had no gene match. CDR1 and CDR2 (germline): SEHNR, FQNEAQ (reference sequence). The CDR3 extends over 13 amino acids.

This chain joins TRBV6-2 or TRBV6-3 and TRBJ2-3; 7 nucleotides line up with TRBD2. This CDR3 comprises 16 residues. Unmatched junction bases numbered 4, after V lost 1 base and J lost 0 bases. CDR1 is MNHEY, CDR2 SVGEGT, per germline. The CDR3 protein is CASSYLAGPSTDTQYF. CDR3 nucleotide sequence: TGTGCCAGCAGTTACTTAGCGGGCCCTAGCACAGATACGCAGTATTTT.

This clonotype was recorded many times. The chain carries TRBV7-2 and TRBJ2-1; TRBD1 aligns across 7 bases. Germline V gene sequence: CDR1 SGHTA, CDR2 FQGNSA. V dropped 5 bases and J dropped 0; count of bases not matched to a gene: 7. This CDR3 spans 16 amino acids. The CDR3 protein is CASSRGQARSYNEQFF. The CDR3 DNA sequence: TGTGCCAGCAGCCGCGGACAGGCGCGCTCCTACAATGAGCAGTTCTTC.

This clonotype has just a few counts. V and J are TRBV15 and TRBJ2-7; 7 bases line up with TRBD2. The ends lost 0 bases at V and 2 bases at J; junction bases unmatched: 7. The CDR3 extends over 16 amino acids. In germline, CDR1 is LNHNV, CDR2 YYDKDF (reference sequence). CDR3 sequence: CATSRDTDLAAYEQYF. CDR3 coding DNA: TGTGCCACCAGCAGAGATACGGACCTAGCGGCCTACGAGCAGTACTTC.

This chain joins TRBV6-1 and TRBJ2-3; a possible D gene is TRBD2 (5 bases). From germline, CDR1 is MNHNS and CDR2 SASEGT. Trimming stripped 3 bases from V and 4 bases from J, with 8 bases between. The CDR3 has 13 amino acids. CDR3 protein: CASSERAPDTQYF. The CDR3 DNA reads as TGTGCCAGCAGTGAGCGGGCCCCAGATACGCAGTATTTT.

The CDR3 reads CASSSSGSRYQPQHF. The CDR3 DNA reads as TGTGCCAGCAGCTCCTCGGGGTCGAGGTACCAGCCCCAGCATTTT. The rearrangement links TRBV7-2 to TRBJ1-5; no clear D. Trimming stripped 4 bases from V and 7 bases from J, with 17 bases between. Germline CDR1 SGHTA, CDR2 FQGNSA. The length of the CDR3 is 15 residues.

A word on this clonotype: The missing conserved phenylalanine or tryptophan at the end of this CDR3 makes a read error likely. V gene TRBV4-1 combines with J gene TRBJ1-1, with TRBD1 as a possible D gene (5 bases). In germline, CDR1 is MGHRA, CDR2 YSYEKL. V gave up 0 bases and J gave up 2 bases, with 10 bases separating them. This CDR3 is built from 15 residues. The CDR3: CASSQDQGLNTEAFS. The DNA of the CDR3 is TGCGCCAGCAGCCAAGATCAGGGCCTAAACACTGAAGCTTTCTCT.

The gene calls are TRBV10-3 and TRBJ2-7; D might be TRBD2 (7 bases). Trimming cost V 8 bases and J 3 bases, with 17 bases left between them. CDR3 length: 14 amino acids. Germline V gene data show CDR1 as ENHRY and CDR2 as SYGVKD. CDR3 nucleotide sequence: TGTGCCATCGGGGGGGGGCAGGGAGGCTACGAGCAGTACTTC. This encodes CAIGGGQGGYEQYF.

As regards this clonotype: This may arise from a read error, as a much more abundant clone is one base away. This chain uses TRBV6-1 with TRBJ2-3, with 7 bases lining up with TRBD2. With V trimmed by 1 base and J by 0 bases, 10 bases remained unmatched. There are 18 residues in the CDR3. Looked up from germline, CDR1 is MNHNS and CDR2 is SASEGT. The CDR3 nucleotides read TGTGCCAGCAGTGAAGGGGGGGGTAGGGCCTCTAGCACAGATACGCAGTATTTT. This encodes CASSEGGGRASSTDTQYF.

This CDR3 reads CASSFGLAGTRSGANVLTF. The CDR3 region has the DNA TGTGCCAGCAGCTTCGGACTAGCGGGAACACGCTCTGGGGCCAACGTCCTGACTTTC. The chain has TRBV7-2 and TRBJ2-6; 12 bases agree with TRBD2. Germline values: CDR1 SGHTA, CDR2 FQGNSA. This CDR3 has 19 residues. The V gene end was trimmed by 3 bases and the J gene end by 0 bases; junction bases not matched to a gene: 6.

This clonotype came up a few times. The DNA of the CDR3 is TGTGCCTGGAATCGTGGGGGAAGGGGAAGTGAAGCTTTCTTT. Amino acid sequence: CAWNRGGRGSEAFF. The rearrangement joins TRBV30 to TRBJ1-1, with a tentative D call TRBD1 (5 bases). The CDR3 length is 14 residues. Trimming pared 4 bases from V and 7 bases from J, leaving 19 bases between. Per the germline V gene, CDR1 is GTSNPN and CDR2 is SVGIG (reference sequence).

This clonotype occurred a few times. This chain links TRBV3-1 with TRBJ2-6; D is possibly TRBD1 (6 bases). Trimming cost V 4 bases and J 3 bases, with 13 bases left between them. The length of the CDR3 is 16 residues. Germline V lookup: CDR1 LGHDT, CDR2 YNNKEL (reference sequence). CDR3 nucleotide sequence: TGTGCCAGCAGCCCAGCCAGGGGCGGTGGGGCCAACGTCCTGACTTTC. Translation: CASSPARGGGANVLTF.

Concerning this clonotype itself: A read error is possible here, since a much larger clone lies one base away. The chain couples TRBV27 to TRBJ1-1; possible D gene TRBD1, 6 bases. V lost 5 bases to trimming and J lost 3 bases, with 16 bases between them. There are 15 residues in the CDR3. The germline CDR1 and CDR2 sequences are MNHEY and SMNVEV (reference sequence). The CDR3 protein is CASSPRTAQHTEAFF. The CDR3 coding sequence is TGTGCCAGCAGTCCCAGGACAGCACAACACACTGAAGCTTTCTTT.